Listed below are T cell receptor beta chains from one sample, sequenced in a study of technical replicates of blood from a handful of donors. Measured with immunoSEQ multiplex PCR; TCRdb has only the in-frame clones, and not every one. The repertoire holds around 49,000 clones, 95% to 97% seen once, with 0.35% to 0.45% in the top ten. Source material: T cells isolated from PBMCs. The receptors originated from a human donor in good health. Each CDR3 is given with its conserved first and last residue. D genes are given only for firm matches. Size is omitted from some rows. Given values are once, few, many or a class for expanded clones.

TRBJ2-7	TRBD1	TRBV6-4	-	TGTGCCAGCAGTCCCGGGACAGGGGTACCTTACGAGCAGTACTTC	CASSPGTGVPYEQYF
TRBJ2-7	TRBD2	TRBV10-3	-	TGTGCCACCGGGACTAGCGGGAGTAACGAGCAGTACTTC	CATGTSGSNEQYF
TRBJ2-3	TRBD1	TRBV19	-	TGTGCCAGTAGTACGGGGACAGGGTGGACAGATACGCAGTATTTT	CASSTGTGWTDTQYF
TRBJ2-3	TRBD2	TRBV7-9	-	TGTGCCAGCAGCTTAGTCGGAGAGACTAGCGCCAGGTATTTT	CASSLVGETSARYF
TRBJ2-7	-	TRBV5-6	-	TGTGCCAGCAGTCTTGGGGAGGAAGGGGACGAGCAGTACTTC	CASSLGEEGDEQYF
TRBJ1-5	-	TRBV10-3	-	TGTGCCATCAGTGAGTCGATTACAGAACATCAGCCCCAGCATTTT	CAISESITEHQPQHF
TRBJ1-1	-	TRBV11-2	-	TGTGCCAGCAGCTTTTCAGGGAAAGGAACTGAAGCTTTCTTT	CASSFSGKGTEAFF
TRBJ1-5	-	TRBV15	-	TGTGCCACCAGCAGAGCCTCAGTTAATCAGCCCCAGCATTTT	CATSRASVNQPQHF
TRBJ1-2	-	TRBV28	once	TGTGCCAGCAGTCCCGCGGGACTGCCTATAAACTATGGCTACACCTTC	CASSPAGLPINYGYTF
TRBJ1-1	-	TRBV1	once	TGCACCAGCACCTATAGGGGGACAGGGGACACTGAAGCTTTCTTT	CTSTYRGTGDTEAFF
TRBJ2-7	TRBD1	TRBV7-2	-	TGTGCCAGCAGCTTAACGGGACAGGGCTCCTACGAGCAGTACTTC	CASSLTGQGSYEQYF
TRBJ1-4	-	TRBV4-1	-	TGCGCCAGCAGCCGGGGGGGGCGACCCTACTTTAATGAAAAACTGTTTTTT	CASSRGGRPYFNEKLFF
TRBJ1-3	-	TRBV5-6	-	TGTGCCAGCAGCTTCTTCAGGGTGGGCGGAAACACCATATATTTT	CASSFFRVGGNTIYF
TRBJ2-5	TRBD2	TRBV14	-	TGTGCCAGCAGCCGGACTAGCGTACAAGAGACCCAGTACTTC	CASSRTSVQETQYF
TRBJ1-1	-	TRBV27	-	TGTGCCAGCAGTTTGGGGGGGCGAGCTTTCTTT	CASSLGGRAFF
TRBJ2-7	-	TRBV18	-	TGTGCCAGCTCTCCCTTTGGGGCGAGCTCCTACGAGCAGTACTTC	CASSPFGASSYEQYF
TRBJ2-1	-	TRBV11-2	-	TGTGCCAGCAGCTTTAGCGGATTTGGGGACAATGAGCAGTTCTTC	CASSFSGFGDNEQFF
TRBJ1-3	-	TRBV30	-	TGTGCCTGGAGTAGGATCCCGACAGTCTCTGGAAACACCATATATTTT	CAWSRIPTVSGNTIYF
TRBJ1-5	TRBD1	TRBV30	-	TGTGCCTGGACTCTCACCGGGGGACAGGCTATCAATCAGCCCCAGCATTTT	CAWTLTGGQAINQPQHF
TRBJ2-1	-	TRBV11-3	once	TGTGCCAGCAGCCTGCTCAGGGGCCACTCCTACAATGAGCAGTTCTTC	CASSLLRGHSYNEQFF
TRBJ2-7	TRBD2	TRBV11-2	-	TGTGCCAGCAGCTCCACGGGACTAGCGAGCTACGAGCAGTACTTC	CASSSTGLASYEQYF
TRBJ2-1	TRBD2	TRBV5-4	-	TGTGCCAGCAGCAACCGACTAGCGGGGGACAATGAGCAGTTCTTC	CASSNRLAGDNEQFF
TRBJ1-4	TRBD1	TRBV28	-	TGTGCCAGCAGTTCTTACAGGGGTACTAATGAAAAACTGTTTTTT	CASSSYRGTNEKLFF
TRBJ1-5	-	TRBV27	-	TGTGCCAGCAGTTTGCTATACAATCAGCCCCAGCATTTT	CASSLLYNQPQHF
TRBJ2-5	TRBD2	TRBV29-1	-	TGCAGCGTTGAACTTGCCCTAGCGGGAGGAGAGACCCAGTACTTC	CSVELALAGGETQYF
TRBJ1-1	-	TRBV6-4	-	TGTGCCAGCAGTCCAGGGTCGGGCAACACTGAAGCTTTCTTT	CASSPGSGNTEAFF
TRBJ2-7	TRBD1	TRBV7-9	-	TGTGCCAGCATCCCGCTTAAGGGGGCGGATTACGAGCAGTACTTC	CASIPLKGADYEQYF
TRBJ2-3	-	TRBV30	-	TGTGCCTGGAGTATAGGACAGTCGTCAGATACGCAGTATTTT	CAWSIGQSSDTQYF
TRBJ2-5	-	TRBV21-1	-	TGTGCCAGCAGCAAAATAGAGGAGGAGACCCAGTACTTC	CASSKIEEETQYF
TRBJ2-3	-	TRBV6-1	-	TGTGCCAGCAGTGAACCGGGGAGTACGCAGTATTTT	CASSEPGSTQYF
TRBJ2-1	TRBD2	TRBV19	-	TGTGCCAGTAATCGACTTAGCGGGAGGCCCAGAAATGAGCAGTTCTTC	CASNRLSGRPRNEQFF
TRBJ2-2	-	TRBV11-2	-	TGTGCCAGCAGCTTATATTCCCTAAACACCGGGGAGCTGTTTTTT	CASSLYSLNTGELFF
TRBJ2-1	-	TRBV11-2	-	TGTGCCAGCCGTGATTGGGGCAGGGGTAGAAACAATGAGCAGTTCTTC	CASRDWGRGRNNEQFF
TRBJ1-2	-	TRBV4-1	-	TGCGCCAGCAGCCAGTCAGGGGCTAACTATGGCTACACCTTC	CASSQSGANYGYTF
TRBJ1-4	-	TRBV4-3	once	TGCGCCAGCAGCCAAGAGTATGCCCTCGCGACAGTGCGGAATGAAAAACTGTTTTTT	CASSQEYALATVRNEKLFF
TRBJ1-1	TRBD1	TRBV25-1	-	TGTGCCAGCGGGAACAGGGGTACTGAAGCTTTCTTT	CASGNRGTEAFF
TRBJ2-1	TRBD2	TRBV19	-	TGTGCCAGTAGTGATTTCCTAGCGGGAGTAATTGATGAGCAGTTCTTC	CASSDFLAGVIDEQFF
TRBJ2-1	TRBD2	TRBV5-1	few	TGCGCCAGCAGCTGGACTAGCGGGAGGGCCGGCAATGAGCAGTTCTTC	CASSWTSGRAGNEQFF
TRBJ2-3	TRBD2	TRBV10-3	-	TGTGCCATCTTACCTAGCGGGAGCGTTGCAGATACGCAGTATTTT	CAILPSGSVADTQYF
TRBJ1-5	TRBD1	TRBV30	-	TGTGCCTGGAAGGGGACAGGCCATCAGCCCCAGCATTTT	CAWKGTGHQPQHF
TRBJ2-7	-	TRBV9	-	TGTGCCAGCAGCGTAGGGGGGGATCTATACGAGCAGTACTTC	CASSVGGDLYEQYF
TRBJ2-2	-	TRBV29-1	-	TGCAGCGGCTCCTCAGGGGTGTACACCGGGGAGCTGTTTTTT	CSGSSGVYTGELFF
TRBJ2-2	-	TRBV7-6	-	TGTGCCAGCAGCTGGGGCAGGATAGCCACCGGGGAGCTGTTTTTT	CASSWGRIATGELFF
TRBJ1-5	TRBD1	TRBV19	-	TGTGCCAGTAAGGACAGGCCTGACAATCAGCCCCAGCATTTT	CASKDRPDNQPQHF
TRBJ2-7	-	TRBV18	-	TGTGCCAGCTCACCTGACGTCCAGGTGTACGAGCAGTACTTC	CASSPDVQVYEQYF
TRBJ2-7	-	TRBV11-2	-	TGTGCCAGCAGCTTAGATCGAGGACACTACGAGCAGTACTTC	CASSLDRGHYEQYF